This T cell receptor beta chain was sequenced in a study of CD8 T cells in ankylosing spondylitis. Study results and limitations: Apparently characteristic of ankylosing spondylitis blood was a TCR beta motif (about eight highly homologous variants). The clones that were linked to disease were reported to be significantly enriched in matched synovial fluid samples from ankylosing spondylitis patients. Researchers report that disease-linked clones proved CD8+ and relatively rare in peripheral blood.

About this clonotype: Its antigen is unknown.

Making the TCR beta libraries involved quantitative 5'-RACE with molecular barcodes. MiXCR, run by TCRdb on the 5' RACE reads, gives a single entry per CDR3 protein. The profile covers some 400,000 distinct CDR3 sequences, with approximately 20% appearing a single time and around 17% taken by the ten largest. This CDR3 is 14 amino acids long. The V gene's germline CDR1 is MDHEN and CDR2 SYDVKM. V lost 5 bases, J lost 6 bases, and 6 bases stayed unmatched. What was sequenced was blood, either unsorted or a sorted T cell fraction (not recorded which). V usage is TRBV28 and J usage is TRBJ1-4; 7 nucleotides align to TRBD1. The sequence came from a male donor with ankylosing spondylitis. This chain's CDR3 is CASSPPGTDEKLFF. CDR3 in DNA: TGTGCCAGCAGTCCACCCGGGACAGATGAAAAACTGTTTTTT. Combining the CDR3 with reference TRBV28 and TRBJ1-4 gives the whole variable domain DVKVTQSSRYLVKRTGEKVFLECVQDMDHENMFWYRQDPGLGLRLIYFSYDVKMKEKGDIPEGYSVSREKKERFSLILESASTNQTSMYLCASSPPGTDEKLFFGSGTQLSVL.